This T cell receptor beta chain was documented in a study of blood T cells in healthy people across ages. V lost 3 bases to trimming and J lost 0 bases, with 15 bases between them. The CDR3 length is 15 residues. The germline gives CDR1 DFQATT, CDR2 SNEGSKA (reference sequence). With a J-beta primer mix and a sample-barcoded 5' primer, a second PCR ran about 7 to 12 cycles. TCRdb re-analysed the 5' RACE reads in MiXCR, keeping a single row per CDR3 protein. The sample holds 750,000 or so distinct CDR3 sequences; around a quarter are singletons and the top ten take under 9.5%. This same sample was also taken into another study, of T cells of mothers and their children.

The sequencing sample was made of blood. The V call is TRBV20-1, the J call TRBJ2-7; no clear D. This receptor was taken from a boy aged 10-17 years in good health. CDR3 sequence reads: CSASLPDRNSYEQYF. CDR3 bases: TGCAGTGCTAGCTTGCCGGACCGAAACTCCTACGAGCAGTACTTC.